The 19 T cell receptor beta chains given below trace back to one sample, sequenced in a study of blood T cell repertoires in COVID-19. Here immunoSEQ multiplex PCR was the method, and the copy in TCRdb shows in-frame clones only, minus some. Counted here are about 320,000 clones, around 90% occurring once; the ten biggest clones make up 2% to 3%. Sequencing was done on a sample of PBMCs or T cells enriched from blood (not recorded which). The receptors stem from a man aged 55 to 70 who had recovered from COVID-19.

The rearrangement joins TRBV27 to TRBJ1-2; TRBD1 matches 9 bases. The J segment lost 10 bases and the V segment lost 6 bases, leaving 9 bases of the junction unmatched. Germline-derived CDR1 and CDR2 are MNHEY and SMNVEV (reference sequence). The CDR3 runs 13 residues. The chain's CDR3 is CASRLTGTGIYTF. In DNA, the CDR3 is TGTGCCAGCAGACTCACCGGGACAGGGATCTACACCTTC.

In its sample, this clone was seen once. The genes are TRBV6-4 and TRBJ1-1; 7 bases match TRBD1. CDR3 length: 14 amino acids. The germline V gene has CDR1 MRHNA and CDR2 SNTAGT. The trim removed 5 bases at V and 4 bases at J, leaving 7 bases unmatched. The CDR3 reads CASSLDRASTEAFF. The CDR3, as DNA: TGTGCCAGCAGTTTAGACAGGGCGAGCACTGAAGCTTTCTTT.

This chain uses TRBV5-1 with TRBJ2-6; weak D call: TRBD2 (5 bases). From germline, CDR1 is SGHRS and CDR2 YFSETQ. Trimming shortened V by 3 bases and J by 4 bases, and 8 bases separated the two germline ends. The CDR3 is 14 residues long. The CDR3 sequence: CASSWAGGANVLTF. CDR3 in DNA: TGCGCCAGCAGCTGGGCGGGCGGGGCCAACGTCCTGACTTTC.

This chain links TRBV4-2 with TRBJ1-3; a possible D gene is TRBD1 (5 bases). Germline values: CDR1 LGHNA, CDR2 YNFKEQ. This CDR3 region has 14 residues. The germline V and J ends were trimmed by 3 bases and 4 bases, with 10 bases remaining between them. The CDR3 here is CASSQGQIGNTIYF. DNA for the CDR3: TGTGCCAGCAGCCAGGGGCAAATAGGAAACACCATATATTTT.

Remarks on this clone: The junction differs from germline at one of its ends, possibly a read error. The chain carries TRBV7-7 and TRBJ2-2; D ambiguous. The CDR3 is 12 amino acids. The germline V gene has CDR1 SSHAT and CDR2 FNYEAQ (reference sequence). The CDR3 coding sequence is TGTGCTAGCAGCCCTAGGCCCGGGGAGCTGTTTTTT. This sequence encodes CASSPRPGELFF.

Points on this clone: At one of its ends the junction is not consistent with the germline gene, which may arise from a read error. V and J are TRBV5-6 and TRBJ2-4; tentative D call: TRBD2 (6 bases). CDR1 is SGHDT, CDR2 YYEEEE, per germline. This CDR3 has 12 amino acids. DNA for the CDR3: TGTGCCAGCAGCTCTTTCAGGGACTCCAATATCTTC. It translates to CASSSFRDSNIF.

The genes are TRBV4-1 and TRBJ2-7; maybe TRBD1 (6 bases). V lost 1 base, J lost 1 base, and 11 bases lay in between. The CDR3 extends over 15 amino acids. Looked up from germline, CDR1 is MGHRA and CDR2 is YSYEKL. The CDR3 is CASSQGIQGSYEQYF. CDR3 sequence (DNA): TGCGCCAGCAGCCAAGGAATACAGGGTTCCTACGAGCAGTACTTC.

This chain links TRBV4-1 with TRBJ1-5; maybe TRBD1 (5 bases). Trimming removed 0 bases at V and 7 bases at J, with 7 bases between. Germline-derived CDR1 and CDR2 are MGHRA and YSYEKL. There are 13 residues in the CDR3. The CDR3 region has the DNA TGCGCCAGCAGCCAAGATAACAGGCAGCCCCAGCATTTT. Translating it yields CASSQDNRQPQHF.

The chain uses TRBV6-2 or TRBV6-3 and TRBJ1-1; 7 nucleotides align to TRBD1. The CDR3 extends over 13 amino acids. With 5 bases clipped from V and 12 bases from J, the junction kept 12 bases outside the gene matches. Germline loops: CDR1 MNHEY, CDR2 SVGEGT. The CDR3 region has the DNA TGTGCCAGCAGTCGGACAGGAGCTGCTACAACTTTCTTT. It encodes CASSRTGAATTFF.

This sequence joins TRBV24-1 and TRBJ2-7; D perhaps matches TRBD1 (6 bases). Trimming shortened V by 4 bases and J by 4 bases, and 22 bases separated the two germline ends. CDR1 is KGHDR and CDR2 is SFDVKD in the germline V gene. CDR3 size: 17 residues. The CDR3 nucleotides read TGTGCCACCAGTGACTCAGCCGGGACAAGGTCCCTTTACGAGCAGTACTTC. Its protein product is CATSDSAGTRSLYEQYF.

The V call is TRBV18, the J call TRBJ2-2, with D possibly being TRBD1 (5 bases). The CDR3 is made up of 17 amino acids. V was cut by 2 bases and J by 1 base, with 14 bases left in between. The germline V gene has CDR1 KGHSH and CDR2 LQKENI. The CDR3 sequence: CASSPGARTLNTGELFF. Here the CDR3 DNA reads TGTGCCAGCTCACCAGGGGCGCGGACCTTGAACACCGGGGAGCTGTTTTTT. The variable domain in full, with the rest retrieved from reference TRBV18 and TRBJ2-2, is NAGVMQNPRHLVRRRGQEARLRCSPMKGHSHVYWYRQLPEEGLKFMVYLQKENIIDESGMPKERFSAEFPKEGPSILRIQQVVRGDSAAYFCASSPGARTLNTGELFFGEGSRLTVL.

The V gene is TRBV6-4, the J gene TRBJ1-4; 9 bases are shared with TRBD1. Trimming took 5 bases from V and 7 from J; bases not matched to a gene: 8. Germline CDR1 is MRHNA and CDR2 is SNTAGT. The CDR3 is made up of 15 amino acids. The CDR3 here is CASSIRTGGCEKLFF. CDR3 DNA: TGTGCCAGCAGTATCCGCACAGGGGGCTGTGAAAAACTGTTTTTT.

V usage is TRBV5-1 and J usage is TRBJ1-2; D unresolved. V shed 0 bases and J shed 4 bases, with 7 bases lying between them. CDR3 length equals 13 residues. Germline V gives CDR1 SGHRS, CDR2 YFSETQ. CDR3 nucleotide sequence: TGCGCCAGCAGCTTGGCGGGGTCCTATGGCTACACCTTC. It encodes CASSLAGSYGYTF.

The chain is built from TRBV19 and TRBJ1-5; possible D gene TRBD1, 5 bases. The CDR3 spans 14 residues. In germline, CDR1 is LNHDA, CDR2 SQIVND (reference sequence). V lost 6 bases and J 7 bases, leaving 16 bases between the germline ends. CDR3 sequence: CASSPQGSLQPQHF. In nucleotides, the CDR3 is TGTGCCAGTAGCCCCCAGGGTTCGTTGCAGCCCCAGCATTTT.

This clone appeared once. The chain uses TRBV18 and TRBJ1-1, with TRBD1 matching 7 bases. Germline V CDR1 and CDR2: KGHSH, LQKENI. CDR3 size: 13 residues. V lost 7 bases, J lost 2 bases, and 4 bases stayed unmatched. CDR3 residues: CASYRDRNTEAFF. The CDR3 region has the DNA TGTGCCAGCTACCGGGACAGAAACACTGAAGCTTTCTTT.

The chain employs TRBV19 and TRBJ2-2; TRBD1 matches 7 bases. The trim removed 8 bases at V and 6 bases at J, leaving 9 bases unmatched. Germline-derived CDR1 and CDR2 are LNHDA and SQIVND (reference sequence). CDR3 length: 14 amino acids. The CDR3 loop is CASRNRGGSGELFF. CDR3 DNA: TGTGCCAGTCGAAACAGGGGTGGGTCCGGGGAGCTGTTTTTT.

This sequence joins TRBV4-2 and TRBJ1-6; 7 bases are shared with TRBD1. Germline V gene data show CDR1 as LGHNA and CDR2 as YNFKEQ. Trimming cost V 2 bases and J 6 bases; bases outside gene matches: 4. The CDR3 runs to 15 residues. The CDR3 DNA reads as TGTGCCAGCAGCCAAAACAGGGGTTTTAATTCACCCCTCCACTTT. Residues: CASSQNRGFNSPLHF.

CDR3 amino acids: CASSLDRVGYGYTF. CDR3 nucleotides: TGTGCCAGCAGTTTAGACAGGGTAGGCTATGGCTACACCTTC. This chain uses TRBV28 with TRBJ1-2; 7 bases line up with TRBD1. J gave up 4 bases and V 2 bases, and 4 bases lay outside the gene matches. The CDR3 loop spans 14 amino acids. Germline lookup yields CDR1 MDHEN and CDR2 SYDVKM.

CDR3 amino acids: CACTQGGETQYF. DNA for the CDR3: TGTGCCTGTACACAGGGCGGAGAGACCCAGTACTTC. The chain combines TRBV30 with TRBJ2-5; tentatively, D is TRBD1 (6 bases). V was clipped by 6 bases and J by 4 bases, with 12 bases between them. Germline values: CDR1 GTSNPN, CDR2 SVGIG (reference sequence). The CDR3 totals 12 residues.